This entry concerns a single T cell receptor beta chain. The assay was immunoSEQ multiplex PCR, and TCRdb's table has in-frame clones only and misses some. The sample includes fewer than 600,000 clones, roughly 90% of them seen just once. The data stem from a study of blood T cell repertoires in COVID-19. About the study: Acute and convalescent COVID-19 samples came from the United States, Italy and Spain. T cells, B-cell-depleted T cells, or PBMCs supplied cDNA or gDNA.

CDR1 is KGHDR, CDR2 SFDVKD, per germline. The CDR3 sequence is 15 residues long. V lost 7 bases to trimming and J lost 1 base, with 12 bases between them. In Cohort 3, a recovered donor had either two negative PCRs, clearance, or symptom resolution. The chain has TRBV24-1 and TRBJ2-2, with D perhaps TRBD1 (6 bases). This clonotype originated in a woman aged 40 to 50 who had recovered from COVID-19. The sequenced material came from PBMCs or T cells enriched from blood (not recorded which). In DNA form, the CDR3 reads TGTGCCACCAGGGACAGCCTATTGAACACCGGGGAGCTGTTTTTT. It translates to CATRDSLLNTGELFF.